The subject of this entry is one T cell receptor (beta chain). Its antigen is currently unknown. The data stem from a study of cytomegalovirus exposure and HLA in healthy donors. Background on the study: As an earlier analysis found, 150 million to 200 million T cells yielded approximately 110 million unique TCR beta sequences.

This PCR relied on a set of 60 Vbeta primers and 13 Jbeta primers. Using immunoSEQ multiplex PCR, the repertoire was profiled, and TCRdb retains in-frame clones only, with some absent. The sample gives 90,000 to 120,000 clones, 74% of which show up once; roughly 2.5% is in the top ten. Whole-study findings and limits: In a later analysis, TCR beta V- and J-gene trimming was associated with a missense DCLRE1C variant. A later analysis found TCR association rates differed by HLA locus, highest for DRB1 and lowest for HLA-C.

This CDR3 spans 15 amino acids. Looked up from germline, CDR1 is SGHRS and CDR2 is YFSETQ. Germline trimming cut 7 bases from V and 4 bases from J; bases unmatched to any gene: 12. This clonotype was sampled from a man aged 45-65 years in good health and CMV-seropositive. The specimen sequenced was PBMCs. The chain is built from TRBV5-1 and TRBJ2-3; 7 nucleotides line up with TRBD2. This CDR3 reads CASRTSGVGSDTQYF. CDR3 sequence (DNA): TGCGCCAGCCGTACAAGCGGGGTTGGGTCAGATACGCAGTATTTT.